Below are 23 T cell receptor beta chains sequenced from a single sample in a study of Graves' ophthalmopathy and Graves' hyperthyroidism. Beta-chain TCR CDR3 regions were amplified from RNA transcripts. An opening RT-PCR round employed HTBI primers and preceded a second-round multiplex PCR. TCRdb re-called the multiplex PCR reads with MiXCR, one entry per CDR3 protein. The sample lists 300,000 to 450,000 distinct CDR3 sequences; about a sixth were seen once. The specimen sequenced was peripheral blood. The source is an adult woman with stable Graves' hyperthyroidism.

This clonotype was observed many times. V and J are TRBV6-5 and TRBJ2-7; D not certain. The V gene lost 2 bases and the J gene lost 10 bases, with 15 bases spanning the gap. The CDR3 contains 13 residues. Germline CDR1 and CDR2: MNHEY and SVGAGI. The CDR3 reads CASSYAPLTEQYF. The DNA of the CDR3 is TGTGCCAGCAGTTACGCCCCCCTGACGGAACAGTACTTC.

The genes are TRBV6-2 or TRBV6-3 and TRBJ1-1; D may be TRBD1 (6 bases). The germline gives CDR1 MNHEY, CDR2 SVGEGT. Trimming cost V 10 bases and J 5 bases, with 17 bases left between them. This CDR3 is built from 13 residues. The CDR3 loop is CAMSGGPRTEAFF. The CDR3 bases are TGTGCCATGAGTGGGGGGCCGAGAACTGAAGCTTTCTTT.

This sequence joins TRBV2 and TRBJ1-1; tentative D call: TRBD1 (6 bases). The V gene lost 5 bases and the J gene lost 3 bases, with 13 bases spanning the gap. Germline assignment: CDR1 SNHLY and CDR2 FYNNEI. This CDR3 has 14 residues. CDR3 nucleotides: TGTGCCAGCAGTTCCCCAAGACAGGACACTGAAGCTTTCTTT. Its protein product is CASSSPRQDTEAFF.

This clonotype was detected many times. This chain joins TRBV2 and TRBJ1-6; D unclear. The CDR3 contains 13 residues. V was clipped by 8 bases and J by 8 bases, with 13 bases between them. CDR1 is SNHLY, CDR2 FYNNEI, per germline. The CDR3 coding sequence is TGTGCCAGCCTCAATTCGATGGATTCACCCCTCCACTTT. Translating gives CASLNSMDSPLHF.

At least ten counts were recorded for this clonotype. The chain combines TRBV20-1 with TRBJ2-7; weak D call: TRBD2 (5 bases). V was pared by 0 bases and J by 3 bases, with 18 bases between. This CDR3 region has 16 residues. Germline V lookup: CDR1 DFQATT, CDR2 SNEGSKA (reference sequence). CDR3 nucleotide sequence: TGCAGTGCTAGAGAGAGAGCGGCCCGCAATCTCTACGAGCAGTACTTC. Protein product: CSARERAARNLYEQYF.

A word on this clonotype: A read error may be the cause here, since a much bigger clone is one base away. V is TRBV12-3 or TRBV12-4 and J is TRBJ1-2, with unresolved D. The CDR3 spans 13 residues. In nucleotides, the CDR3 is TGTGCCAGCAGTTTTGAGAACCTCTATGGCTACAGCTTC. It specifies CASSFENLYGYSF.

In its sample, this clonotype was seen many times. The rearrangement uses TRBV20-1 and TRBJ1-1; D remains unclear. The CDR3 has 14 amino acids. The V gene's germline CDR1 is DFQATT and CDR2 SNEGSKA (reference sequence). Trimming pared 6 bases from V and 1 base from J, leaving 15 bases between. CDR3 amino acids: CSASQEMSNTEAFF. CDR3 sequence (DNA): TGCAGTGCCTCGCAGGAGATGTCGAACACTGAAGCTTTCTTT.

In this sample, this clonotype turned up many times. The chain couples TRBV7-2 to TRBJ2-5; the D is unclear. V was cut by 8 bases and J by 7 bases, with 14 bases left in between. This CDR3 contains 12 residues. CDR1 is SGHTA, CDR2 FQGNSA, per germline. The CDR3 region has the DNA TGTGCCAGCGGCTCCGAGACTGGGACCCAGTACTTC. Its protein is CASGSETGTQYF.

J is TRBJ2-7 and V is TRBV30; D gene uncertain. Germline values: CDR1 GTSNPN, CDR2 SVGIG (reference sequence). Trimming shortened V by 0 bases and J by 0 bases, and 6 bases separated the two germline ends. CDR3 length: 13 residues. Written as DNA, the CDR3 is TGTGCCTGGAGTGTATCCTACTCCTACGAGCAGTACTTC. It specifies CAWSVSYSYEQYF.

In this sample, this clonotype turned up many times. The V call is TRBV24-1, the J call TRBJ2-7; D tentatively reads TRBD1 or TRBD2 (5 bases each). Trimming took off 7 bases at V and 7 bases at J, with 13 bases between the two ends. The CDR3 covers 12 residues. Germline CDR1 reads KGHDR; CDR2 reads SFDVKD. CDR3 in DNA: TGTGCCACCAGGGGGGACGTCTGGGAGCAGTACTTC. It specifies CATRGDVWEQYF.

This clonotype was seen a handful of times. The chain links TRBV6-1 to TRBJ2-4; TRBD1 aligns across 8 bases. The CDR3 loop spans 14 amino acids. The ends lost 8 bases at V and 13 bases at J; junction bases unmatched: 16. In germline, CDR1 is MNHNS, CDR2 SASEGT. This CDR3 is CASVGQGLHNEQYF. CDR3 sequence (DNA): TGTGCCAGCGTCGGACAGGGTCTCCACAATGAGCAGTACTTC.

The table lists this clonotype with many counts. The chain's CDR3 is CASSYSFPPATYEQYF. The CDR3, as DNA: TGTGCCAGCAGTTACTCGTTTCCCCCAGCTACCTACGAGCAGTACTTC. The V gene is TRBV6-5, the J gene TRBJ2-7; D ambiguous. The germline V gene has CDR1 MNHEY and CDR2 SVGAGI. CDR3 length: 16 amino acids. The V and J ends lost 0 bases and 2 bases respectively, with 14 bases between them.

The table lists this clonotype with many counts. The chain recombines TRBV6-5 with TRBJ2-7; D tentatively fits TRBD1 or TRBD2 (5 bases each). CDR1 and CDR2 from the germline V gene are MNHEY and SVGAGI. Trimming took 9 bases from V and 3 from J, leaving 15 bases between them. CDR3 size: 13 residues. CDR3 nucleotide sequence: TGTGCCAGTCTCGGGACGCATAGCTACGAGCAGTACTTC. Residues: CASLGTHSYEQYF.

The rearrangement joins TRBV28 to TRBJ2-7; D is unresolved. The ends were cut back, 6 bases at V and 5 bases at J, with 14 bases in the middle. From germline, CDR1 is MDHEN and CDR2 SYDVKM. The CDR3 runs to 13 residues. This CDR3 reads CASRVADWDEQYF. In nucleotides, the CDR3 is TGTGCCAGCAGAGTCGCGGATTGGGACGAGCAGTACTTC. Complete variable domain (other parts from reference TRBV28 and TRBJ2-7): DVKVTQSSRYLVKRTGEKVFLECVQDMDHENMFWYRQDPGLGLRLIYFSYDVKMKEKGDIPEGYSVSREKKERFSLILESASTNQTSMYLCASRVADWDEQYFGPGTRLTVT.

The chain recombines TRBV7-6 with TRBJ2-2; D remains unclear. This CDR3 has 14 residues. Germline CDR1 reads SGHVS; CDR2 reads FNYEAQ. V was clipped by 1 base and J by 1 base, with 4 bases between them. The CDR3 nucleotides are TGTGCCAGCAGCTTAGTACAGAACACCGGGGAGCTGTTTTTT. It translates to CASSLVQNTGELFF.

This clonotype was seen a few times. This chain uses TRBV6-2 or TRBV6-3 with TRBJ1-1, with D unresolved. The V and J ends lost 10 bases and 7 bases respectively, with 16 bases between them. This CDR3 spans 12 amino acids. Germline V lookup: CDR1 MNHEY, CDR2 SVGEGT. CDR3 protein: CANRALKGEAFF. CDR3 nucleotide sequence: TGTGCCAATCGGGCCCTGAAGGGTGAAGCTTTCTTT.

The table lists this clonotype with many counts. The chain carries TRBV20-1 and TRBJ2-7; the D gene is possibly TRBD1 (5 bases). Germline CDR1 DFQATT, CDR2 SNEGSKA (reference sequence). V was clipped by 6 bases and J by 4 bases, with 13 bases between them. The CDR3 totals 12 residues. The CDR3: CSAKGKGYEQYF. CDR3 coding DNA: TGCAGTGCGAAGGGGAAAGGGTACGAGCAGTACTTC.

In this sample, this clonotype turned up a few times. The rearrangement links TRBV7-9 to TRBJ2-5; weak D call: TRBD1 (5 bases). The germline V and J ends were trimmed by 3 bases and 4 bases, with 9 bases remaining between them. CDR3 length equals 13 residues. Germline CDR1 is SEHNR and CDR2 is FQNEAQ (reference sequence). CDR3: CASSFQGLETQYF. The CDR3 DNA follows: TGTGCCAGCAGCTTTCAGGGTTTAGAGACCCAGTACTTC.

This clonotype was recorded at least ten times. V gene TRBV6-5 combines with J gene TRBJ1-1, with TRBD1 as a possible D gene (5 bases). Trimming left V 0 bases short and J 0 bases short, with 11 bases between. The CDR3 totals 16 residues. From germline, CDR1 is MNHEY and CDR2 SVGAGI. The chain's CDR3 is CASSYSRQNMNTEAFF. CDR3 sequence (DNA): TGTGCCAGCAGTTACTCGCGACAGAACATGAACACTGAAGCTTTCTTT.

This clonotype was counted many times. The rearrangement joins TRBV7-9 to TRBJ2-7; a possible D gene is TRBD1 (5 bases). This CDR3 is 13 amino acids long. V was trimmed by 1 base and J by 9 bases, leaving 13 bases between them. The V gene's germline CDR1 is SEHNR and CDR2 FQNEAQ (reference sequence). CDR3 in DNA: TGTGCCAGCAGCTTAGAGATCACAGGTGGGCAGTACTTC. It yields the protein CASSLEITGGQYF.

To note about this clonotype: This may come from a read error, since a much larger clone is one base off. J is TRBJ1-2 and V is TRBV6-1; TRBD1 might be the D (6 bases). CDR3 size: 11 residues. V was clipped by 5 bases and J by 12 bases, with 13 bases between them. CDR1 and CDR2 from the germline V gene are MNHNS and SASEGT. The CDR3 here is CASSTGNGHTF. CDR3 sequence (DNA): TGTGCCAGCAGTACAGGGAACGGCCACACCTTC.

This clonotype came up a few times. J is TRBJ2-7 and V is TRBV28; possibly TRBD1 or TRBD2 for D (5 bases each). V was shortened by 6 bases and J by 6 bases, with 12 bases between the two germline ends. The CDR3 sequence is 12 residues long. CDR1 is MDHEN and CDR2 is SYDVKM in the germline V gene. The CDR3 nucleotides read TGTGCCAGCAGGGTCCTTGGGGGCGAGCAGTACTTC. Protein: CASRVLGGEQYF.

This clonotype was picked up one time. This rearrangement joins TRBV28 to TRBJ2-7, with D uncertain. The CDR3 sequence is 16 residues long. Per the germline V gene, CDR1 is MDHEN and CDR2 is SYDVKM. The V end lost 5 bases, the J end lost 3 bases, and 20 bases lay between the germline ends. Here the CDR3 DNA reads TGTGCCAGCAGTCCGTCAATCCTCGACAATTACTACGAGCAGTACTTC. It yields the protein CASSPSILDNYYEQYF.